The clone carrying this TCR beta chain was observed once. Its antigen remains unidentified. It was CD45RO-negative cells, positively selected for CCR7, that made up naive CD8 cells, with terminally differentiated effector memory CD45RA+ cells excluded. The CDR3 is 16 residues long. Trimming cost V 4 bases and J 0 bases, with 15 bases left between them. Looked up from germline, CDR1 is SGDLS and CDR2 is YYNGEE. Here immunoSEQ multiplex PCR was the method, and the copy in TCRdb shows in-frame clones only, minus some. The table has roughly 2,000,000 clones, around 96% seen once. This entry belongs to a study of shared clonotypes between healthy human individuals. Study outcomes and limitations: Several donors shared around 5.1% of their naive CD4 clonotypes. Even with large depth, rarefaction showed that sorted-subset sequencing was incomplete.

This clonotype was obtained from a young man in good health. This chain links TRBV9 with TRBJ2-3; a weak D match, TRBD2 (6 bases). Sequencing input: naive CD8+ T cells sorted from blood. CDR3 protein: CASSIPGGTSTDTQYF. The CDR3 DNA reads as TGTGCCAGCAGCATCCCTGGGGGGACTAGCACAGATACGCAGTATTTT.